This entry lists 31 T cell receptor beta chains sequenced from one sample in a study of CD8 T cells in ankylosing spondylitis. TCRdb itself ran the 5' RACE reads through MiXCR, one entry per CDR3 protein. The sample holds more than 150,000 distinct CDR3 sequences, around 13% seen once. Sequencing input: blood, either unsorted or a sorted T cell fraction (not recorded which). The receptors here all came from a male donor with ankylosing spondylitis or in good health (not recorded which).

In its sample, this clonotype was seen a few times. The gene calls are TRBV25-1 and TRBJ2-2, with D possibly TRBD1 on 5 matching bases. V lost 0 bases and J 4 bases, leaving 9 bases between the germline ends. Germline V gives CDR1 MGHDK, CDR2 SYGVNS. This CDR3 comprises 15 residues. DNA for the CDR3: TGTGCCAGCAGTGAATATGTCCAGGGCACCGGGGAGCTGTTTTTT. It is translated as CASSEYVQGTGELFF.

This clonotype has a handful of counts. The chain employs TRBV30 and TRBJ2-7; D is unresolved. Germline V gene lookup returns CDR1 GTSNPN and CDR2 SVGIG (reference sequence). V lost 4 bases to trimming and J lost 0 bases, with 13 bases between them. The CDR3 is 14 residues long. CDR3 DNA sequence: TGTGCCTGGACATCCGCCTCGAGCTCCTACGAGCAGTACTTC. Translation: CAWTSASSSYEQYF.

This chain links TRBV30 with TRBJ2-5; TRBD2 might be the D (5 bases). The CDR3 consists of 11 residues. Per germline, CDR1 GTSNPN and CDR2 SVGIG (reference sequence). The germline V and J ends were trimmed by 3 bases and 5 bases, with 7 bases remaining between them. This chain's CDR3 is CAWSPGETQYF. CDR3 nucleotide sequence: TGTGCCTGGAGCCCGGGGGAGACCCAGTACTTC.

The J gene is TRBJ2-1, the V gene TRBV20-1; no definite D call. Germline V gene data show CDR1 as DFQATT and CDR2 as SNEGSKA (reference sequence). The CDR3 sequence is 13 residues long. V lost 0 bases and J 3 bases, leaving 6 bases between the germline ends. CDR3 nucleotides: TGCAGTGCTAGAGATAGGGACTACAATGAGCAGTTCTTC. Amino acids: CSARDRDYNEQFF.

The genes are TRBV9 and TRBJ2-1, with D unresolved. Looked up from germline, CDR1 is SGDLS and CDR2 is YYNGEE. Trimming pared 0 bases from V and 4 bases from J, leaving 5 bases between. There are 13 residues in the CDR3. This chain's CDR3 is CASSVARYNEQFF. Here the CDR3 DNA reads TGTGCCAGCAGCGTAGCTAGGTACAATGAGCAGTTCTTC.

This clonotype has just a few counts. The rearrangement uses TRBV12-3 or TRBV12-4 and TRBJ2-6, with a tentative D call TRBD1 (5 bases). This CDR3 is built from 15 residues. V gave up 7 bases and J gave up 1 base, with 11 bases separating them. In nucleotides, the CDR3 is TGTGCCAGCATCCAAGGGGCGTCTGGGGCCAACGTCCTGACTTTC. It yields the protein CASIQGASGANVLTF.

This clonotype turned up a few times. This rearrangement joins TRBV7-6 to TRBJ2-3; D gene uncertain. Trimming shortened V by 2 bases and J by 2 bases, and 8 bases separated the two germline ends. Per the germline V gene, CDR1 is SGHVS and CDR2 is FNYEAQ. This CDR3 is built from 14 residues. This CDR3 is CASSLSGFTDTQYF. DNA of the CDR3: TGTGCCAGCAGCTTATCGGGTTTCACAGATACGCAGTATTTT. The full variable domain, completed using reference TRBV7-6 and TRBJ2-3, is GAGVSQSPRYKVTKRGQDVALRCDPISGHVSLYWYRQALGQGPEFLTYFNYEAQQDKSGLPNDRFSAERPEGSISTLTIQRTEQRDSAMYRCASSLSGFTDTQYFGPGTRLTVL.

This clonotype showed up just a few times. The CDR3 here is CASSPAEGHEKLFF. In nucleotides, the CDR3 is TGCGCCAGCAGCCCGGCAGAGGGGCATGAAAAACTGTTTTTT. This chain joins TRBV5-1 and TRBJ1-4; possibly TRBD1 for D (5 bases). Germline V gene sequence: CDR1 SGHRS, CDR2 YFSETQ. The CDR3 totals 14 residues. The germline V and J ends were trimmed by 4 bases and 6 bases, with 13 bases remaining between them.

V is TRBV5-6 and J is TRBJ2-7; weak D call: TRBD2 (7 bases). Trimming pared 0 bases from V and 5 bases from J, leaving 15 bases between. From germline, CDR1 is SGHDT and CDR2 YYEEEE. The CDR3 is made up of 15 amino acids. Here the CDR3 reads CASSLEGGAPDEQYF. CDR3 in DNA: TGTGCCAGCAGCTTGGAAGGGGGGGCCCCTGACGAGCAGTACTTC. The full variable domain, with the rest looked up from reference TRBV5-6 and TRBJ2-7, is DAGVTQSPTHLIKTRGQQVTLRCSPKSGHDTVSWYQQALGQGPQFIFQYYEEEERQRGNFPDRFSGHQFPNYSSELNVNALLLGDSALYLCASSLEGGAPDEQYFGPGTRLTVT.

This rearrangement joins TRBV6-2 or TRBV6-3 to TRBJ2-1, with TRBD1 matching 8 bases. Germline V gene lookup returns CDR1 MNHEY and CDR2 SVGEGT. The V and J ends lost 6 bases and 8 bases, in that order; junction bases with no gene match: 12. The CDR3 contains 15 residues. DNA of the CDR3: TGTGCCAGCAGAACCGGGACAGGCATAACTGATGAGCAGTTCTTC. Amino acids: CASRTGTGITDEQFF.

In this sample, this clonotype turned up a few times. J is TRBJ2-7 and V is TRBV6-2 or TRBV6-3; 7 bases are shared with TRBD1. CDR1 and CDR2 from the germline V gene are MNHEY and SVGEGT. The length of the CDR3 is 14 residues. V shed 5 bases, J shed 3 bases, and the junction held 7 bases outside the gene matches. The CDR3 sequence: CASSPEGTVYEQYF. The CDR3 region has the DNA TGTGCCAGCAGTCCAGAGGGGACAGTCTACGAGCAGTACTTC.

J is TRBJ1-1 and V is TRBV7-9; D remains ambiguous. V lost 5 bases and J 4 bases, leaving 11 bases between the germline ends. Germline assignment: CDR1 SEHNR and CDR2 FQNEAQ (reference sequence). This CDR3 is built from 13 residues. The CDR3 protein is CASSPERGTEAFF. CDR3 bases: TGTGCCAGCAGCCCCGAGCGGGGCACTGAAGCTTTCTTT.

This sequence joins TRBV5-1 and TRBJ2-3; 9 nucleotides line up with TRBD1. This CDR3 is 15 amino acids long. Germline V CDR1 and CDR2: SGHRS, YFSETQ. V shed 0 bases and J 13 bases; nucleotides not matched to a gene: 12. The CDR3 nucleotides read TGCGCCAGCAGCTTGGGGACAGGGGCGCCATTAACGGAGTATTTT. This sequence encodes CASSLGTGAPLTEYF.

The rearrangement links TRBV12-3 or TRBV12-4 to TRBJ1-1; D gene uncertain. Trimming removed 10 bases from V and 3 bases from J, with 9 bases in between. CDR3 size: 11 residues. The CDR3 sequence: CATRRYTEAFF. CDR3 DNA: TGTGCCACTAGGAGGTACACTGAAGCTTTCTTT.

This clonotype was detected many times. J is TRBJ1-2 and V is TRBV4-2, with 9 bases matching TRBD1. V lost 1 base to trimming and J lost 8 bases; unmatched junction nucleotides: 5. The CDR3 runs 14 residues. Germline V CDR1 and CDR2: LGHNA, YNFKEQ. The CDR3: CASSQAGQGGGYTF. DNA for the CDR3: TGTGCCAGCAGCCAAGCGGGACAGGGAGGCGGCTACACCTTC.

This chain joins TRBV15 and TRBJ2-7; TRBD2 matches 10 bases. Germline V gene lookup returns CDR1 LNHNV and CDR2 YYDKDF (reference sequence). The CDR3 spans 17 residues. V lost 0 bases to trimming and J lost 1 base; unmatched junction nucleotides: 6. The CDR3 here is CATSRDASGRTSYEQYF. As DNA, the CDR3 is TGTGCCACCAGCAGAGACGCTAGCGGGAGAACATCCTACGAGCAGTACTTC.

In its sample, this clonotype was seen many times. The chain links TRBV7-2 to TRBJ2-1, with D uncertain. This CDR3 region has 16 residues. Between the trimmed V and J ends, which lost 1 base and 3 bases, there was a span of 13 bases. CDR1 and CDR2 (germline): SGHTA, FQGNSA. The DNA for the CDR3 is TGTGCCAGCAGCTTAGATTCTGCAACCTTCTACAATGAGCAGTTCTTC. Translation gives CASSLDSATFYNEQFF.

This clonotype was picked up a small number of times. This sequence joins TRBV6-1 and TRBJ2-1; D unresolved. V lost 2 bases and J 1 base, leaving 15 bases between the germline ends. CDR1 and CDR2 (germline): MNHNS, SASEGT. CDR3 length: 17 amino acids. CDR3 nucleotides: TGTGCCAGCAGTGAACAGAATGGCATACGGTCCTACAATGAGCAGTTCTTC. This translates into CASSEQNGIRSYNEQFF.

This sequence joins TRBV7-2 and TRBJ2-7; D ambiguous. With 4 bases removed from V and 3 bases from J, the gap between germline ends came to 19 bases. Germline V gives CDR1 SGHTA, CDR2 FQGNSA. The CDR3 sequence is 16 residues long. The CDR3 DNA is TGTGCCAGCAGCTCCCGCCGCGGTCTTGGGGTCTACGAGCAGTACTTC. Its protein product is CASSSRRGLGVYEQYF.

This clonotype was counted between two and nine times. At one boundary the junction diverges from the germline segment, which might be a read error. The chain links TRBV11-2 to TRBJ2-1; D is unresolved. Germline values: CDR1 SGHAT, CDR2 FQNNGV. The CDR3 is 11 amino acids. The CDR3, as DNA: TGTGCCAGCAGCTTAGTGGGCCGATGGGACTTC. Residues: CASSLVGRWDF.

At least ten counts were recorded for this clonotype. V gene TRBV12-3 or TRBV12-4 combines with J gene TRBJ2-1; no firm D call. CDR3 length: 12 residues. Between the trimmed V and J ends, which lost 1 base and 7 bases, there was a span of 5 bases. The CDR3 is CASSLDGNEQFF. The CDR3, as DNA: TGTGCCAGCAGTTTAGACGGAAATGAGCAGTTCTTC.

This clonotype was seen a few times. The rearrangement uses TRBV29-1 and TRBJ1-3, with D unresolved. Between the trimmed V and J ends, which lost 6 bases and 3 bases, there was a span of 6 bases. CDR1 is SQVTM and CDR2 is ANQGSEA in the germline V gene. The CDR3 is 11 amino acids. The CDR3 region is CSVILGNTIYF. CDR3 nucleotide sequence: TGCAGCGTAATACTTGGAAACACCATATATTTT.

The gene calls are TRBV7-9 and TRBJ2-7; D tentatively fits TRBD1 or TRBD2 (5 bases each). CDR3 length: 13 residues. CDR1 is SEHNR and CDR2 is FQNEAQ in the germline V gene (reference sequence). V was cut by 5 bases and J by 2 bases, with 10 bases left in between. The CDR3: CASSQGRPYEQYF. The CDR3 DNA sequence: TGTGCCAGCAGCCAGGGACGGCCCTACGAGCAGTACTTC.

V gene TRBV19 combines with J gene TRBJ1-1; D remains ambiguous. From germline, CDR1 is LNHDA and CDR2 SQIVND (reference sequence). The CDR3 has 15 amino acids. V shed 5 bases and J shed 5 bases, with 18 bases lying between them. The CDR3 reads CASSLSGQATTEAFF. DNA for the CDR3: TGTGCCAGTAGTTTGAGTGGGCAGGCGACAACTGAAGCTTTCTTT.

The CDR3 nucleotides read TGCAGCGTTGTGGATAACTATGGCTACACCTTC. Protein product: CSVVDNYGYTF. This chain links TRBV29-1 with TRBJ1-2; unclear D gene. CDR1 SQVTM and CDR2 ANQGSEA come from the germline V gene. The V end was cut by 4 bases, the J end by 1 base, with 4 bases between. The CDR3 consists of 11 residues.

The genes are TRBV11-2 and TRBJ2-2, with 7 bases identical to TRBD1. Germline V gives CDR1 SGHAT, CDR2 FQNNGV. The CDR3 consists of 15 residues. V shed 5 bases, J shed 1 base, and the junction held 4 bases outside the gene matches. CDR3 sequence: CASSRYRGNTGELFF. The CDR3, as DNA: TGTGCCAGCAGCCGTTACAGGGGGAACACCGGGGAGCTGTTTTTT. Drawing the rest from reference TRBV11-2 and TRBJ2-2, the complete variable domain is EAGVAQSPRYKIIEKRQSVAFWCNPISGHATLYWYQQILGQGPKLLIQFQNNGVVDDSQLPKDRFSAERLKGVDSTLKIQPAKLEDSAVYLCASSRYRGNTGELFFGEGSRLTVL.

This clonotype came up a few times. This chain connects TRBV12-3 or TRBV12-4 to TRBJ2-1, with unresolved D. Trimming shortened V by 4 bases and J by 0 bases, and 13 bases separated the two germline ends. The CDR3 has 16 residues. The DNA for the CDR3 is TGTGCCAGCAGTTCCCTGACTGGAAGCTCCTACAATGAGCAGTTCTTC. This codes for CASSSLTGSSYNEQFF.

This chain links TRBV2 with TRBJ2-3; D gene ambiguous. V gave up 0 bases and J gave up 7 bases, with 8 bases separating them. The CDR3 is 13 residues long. Per germline, CDR1 SNHLY and CDR2 FYNNEI. The CDR3 sequence: CASSEAVGNTQYF. CDR3 nucleotides: TGTGCCAGCAGTGAAGCGGTCGGCAATACGCAGTATTTT.

This chain uses TRBV10-2 with TRBJ2-3; possible D gene TRBD1, 6 bases. From germline, CDR1 is WSHSY and CDR2 SAAADI. The CDR3 runs 14 residues. The V end was cut by 7 bases, the J end by 5 bases, with 16 bases between. The CDR3 DNA follows: TGCGCCAGCACCACGAGGGGGATCCAAGATACGCAGTATTTT. Translating gives CASTTRGIQDTQYF.

The genes are TRBV19 and TRBJ2-7; D is possibly TRBD1 (5 bases). Germline V gene lookup returns CDR1 LNHDA and CDR2 SQIVND (reference sequence). This CDR3 spans 13 amino acids. V was clipped by 6 bases and J by 2 bases, with 11 bases between them. DNA for the CDR3: TGTGCCAGTAGGGACACTTCCACCTACGAGCAGTACTTC. It codes for CASRDTSTYEQYF.

This clonotype was counted a few times. The chain joins TRBV10-1 to TRBJ2-7; possible D gene TRBD2, 6 bases. This CDR3 spans 14 amino acids. CDR1 is WNHNN, CDR2 SYGVQD, per germline (reference sequence). The V end lost 5 bases, the J end lost 2 bases, and 13 bases lay between the germline ends. The CDR3 protein is CASSPREAAYEQYF. For the CDR3, the DNA is TGCGCCAGCAGTCCGAGGGAGGCCGCCTACGAGCAGTACTTC.